Presented here are 27 T cell receptor beta chains from one specimen sequenced in a study of CD8 T cells in ankylosing spondylitis. Findings and limits, study-wide: In ankylosing spondylitis blood, a motif of roughly eight highly homologous TCR beta variants appeared characteristic.

No antigen has been identified for these receptors. TCRdb reanalysed the 5' RACE reads using MiXCR and keeps one entry per CDR3 protein. The data hold hundreds of thousands of distinct CDR3 sequences, with about 12% observed a single time. Sequencing was done on a sample of blood, either unsorted or a sorted T cell fraction (not recorded which). All receptors come from a male donor with ankylosing spondylitis.

This clonotype was seen at least ten times. The J gene is TRBJ2-2, the V gene TRBV2, with D hard to call. The CDR3 runs 12 residues. The germline CDR1 and CDR2 sequences are SNHLY and FYNNEI. Trimming took 5 bases from V and 3 from J, leaving 4 bases between them. CDR3 DNA: TGTGCCAGCAGTAGACACACCGGGGAGCTGTTTTTT. It specifies CASSRHTGELFF.

This clonotype showed up just a few times. The chain employs TRBV12-3 or TRBV12-4 and TRBJ2-3; no clear D gene. The CDR3 covers 16 residues. V was pared by 1 base and J by 2 bases, with 13 bases between. The CDR3 loop is CASSLEGPLLTDTQYF. CDR3 DNA: TGTGCCAGCAGTTTAGAGGGTCCATTACTCACAGATACGCAGTATTTT.

This clonotype was counted at least ten times. The rearrangement uses TRBV5-4 and TRBJ2-1; D is possibly TRBD1 or TRBD2 (5 bases each). The V end lost 5 bases, the J end lost 5 bases, and 17 bases lay between the germline ends. In germline, CDR1 is SGHNT, CDR2 YYREEE (reference sequence). CDR3 size: 15 residues. The CDR3 DNA reads as TGTGCCAGCAGGCGGGTGGGGCGAACCGACAATGAGCAGTTCTTC. Translation gives CASRRVGRTDNEQFF.

The chain employs TRBV7-2 and TRBJ2-5, with D perhaps given as TRBD1 or TRBD2 (5 bases each). This CDR3 spans 16 amino acids. Germline-derived CDR1 and CDR2 are SGHTA and FQGNSA. Trimming removed 5 bases at V and 7 bases at J, with 23 bases between. For the CDR3, the DNA is TGTGCCAGCAGCCACTCCACTAGGGGTCGAAGAGTGACCCAGTACTTC. Translating it yields CASSHSTRGRRVTQYF.

The chain is built from TRBV5-1 and TRBJ1-4, with 8 bases that match TRBD1. With V trimmed by 4 bases and J by 3 bases, 5 bases remained unmatched. Germline CDR1 reads SGHRS; CDR2 reads YFSETQ. The CDR3 is 15 amino acids. The DNA of the CDR3 is TGCGCCAGCAGCACCGGACAGGGCGCTAATGAAAAACTGTTTTTT. This sequence encodes CASSTGQGANEKLFF.

The rearrangement joins TRBV30 to TRBJ2-7; the D is unclear. Germline V gives CDR1 GTSNPN, CDR2 SVGIG (reference sequence). V lost 3 bases, J lost 2 bases, and 11 bases lay in between. The CDR3 extends over 13 amino acids. This chain's CDR3 is CAWRNGGTYEQYF. The CDR3 region has the DNA TGTGCCTGGAGAAACGGTGGTACCTACGAGCAGTACTTC.

V is TRBV20-1 and J is TRBJ1-1; no clear D. The CDR3 length is 13 residues. Germline V gene lookup returns CDR1 DFQATT and CDR2 SNEGSKA (reference sequence). The CDR3 is CSAGRAPGTEAFF. CDR3 DNA: TGCAGCGCGGGCCGGGCCCCGGGCACTGAAGCTTTCTTT.

This clonotype was seen a handful of times. The J gene is TRBJ2-5, the V gene TRBV7-2, with D unresolved. The CDR3 totals 14 residues. V lost 2 bases, J lost 5 bases, and 12 bases lay in between. Germline loops: CDR1 SGHTA, CDR2 FQGNSA. The CDR3, as DNA: TGTGCCAGCAGCTTATTTGCTTTGGGGGAGACCCAGTACTTC. This sequence encodes CASSLFALGETQYF.

In this sample, this clonotype turned up many times. V is TRBV12-3 or TRBV12-4 and J is TRBJ2-1; 7 nucleotides agree with TRBD2. The junction had 8 bases not matched to a gene; V was cut back by 5 bases and J by 7 bases. The CDR3 totals 14 residues. The DNA of the CDR3 is TGTGCCAGCAGTCCCGACCCCGGGAGGAATGAGCAGTTCTTC. Its translation: CASSPDPGRNEQFF.

The chain combines TRBV6-5 with TRBJ2-7; D perhaps matches TRBD2 (5 bases). Between the trimmed V and J ends, which lost 11 bases and 2 bases, there was a span of 13 bases. The germline gives CDR1 MNHEY, CDR2 SVGAGI. There are 12 residues in the CDR3. CDR3 nucleotide sequence: TGTGCCGTCAGGAGGCCACCCTACGAGCAGTACTTC. Its protein is CAVRRPPYEQYF.

At least ten counts were recorded for this clonotype. The gene calls are TRBV29-1 and TRBJ2-1; the D gene is possibly TRBD2 (6 bases). Trimming pared 8 bases from V and 4 bases from J, leaving 9 bases between. The CDR3 totals 11 residues. Germline CDR1 is SQVTM and CDR2 is ANQGSEA. The DNA of the CDR3 is TGCAGCCTAGCGAGGTACAATGAGCAGTTCTTC. This encodes CSLARYNEQFF.

In this sample, this clonotype turned up a few times. The chain combines TRBV7-9 with TRBJ1-4; no definite D call. The CDR3 has 16 amino acids. Germline loops: CDR1 SEHNR, CDR2 FQNEAQ (reference sequence). Trimming left V 1 base short and J 8 bases short, with 17 bases between. The CDR3 coding sequence is TGTGCCAGCAGCTTAGGCTCCGGAACACGGGCCGAAAAACTGTTTTTT. Translation: CASSLGSGTRAEKLFF.

This clonotype has a count of ten or more. V gene TRBV20-1 combines with J gene TRBJ2-1; no clear D gene. CDR3 length: 14 residues. The V gene lost 0 bases and the J gene lost 6 bases, with 12 bases spanning the gap. Germline V gives CDR1 DFQATT, CDR2 SNEGSKA (reference sequence). The CDR3: CSARDSKAVNEQFF. The CDR3 region has the DNA TGCAGTGCTAGAGATTCCAAGGCAGTCAATGAGCAGTTCTTC.

The chain couples TRBV20-1 to TRBJ2-7; D gene ambiguous. CDR3 length equals 12 residues. Between the trimmed V and J ends, which lost 4 bases and 0 bases, there was a span of 7 bases. In germline, CDR1 is DFQATT, CDR2 SNEGSKA (reference sequence). This CDR3 is CSAITVSYEQYF. Written as DNA, the CDR3 is TGCAGTGCTATCACTGTCTCCTACGAGCAGTACTTC.

This clonotype was seen more than once but under ten times. CDR3 coding DNA: TGTGCCAGCAGAACTCTGTCGCGGGGGCCCGTCTACGAGCAGTACTTC. It translates to CASRTLSRGPVYEQYF. V is TRBV6-1 and J is TRBJ2-7; possible D gene TRBD2, 7 bases. The V gene lost 6 bases and the J gene lost 3 bases, with 21 bases spanning the gap. Looked up from germline, CDR1 is MNHNS and CDR2 is SASEGT. The CDR3 covers 16 residues.

This clonotype was found a few times. This rearrangement joins TRBV5-1 to TRBJ2-3, with 9 bases lining up with TRBD1. V shed 0 bases, J shed 1 base, and the junction held 9 bases outside the gene matches. Germline CDR1 SGHRS, CDR2 YFSETQ. CDR3 length equals 18 residues. The DNA of the CDR3 is TGCGCCAGCAGCTTGGAATGGACAGGGGCCGGGGGCACAGATACGCAGTATTTT. This encodes CASSLEWTGAGGTDTQYF.

This clonotype was recorded a few times. The rearrangement uses TRBV20-1 and TRBJ1-6; 9 bases line up with TRBD1. This CDR3 comprises 13 residues. J lost 10 bases, V lost 6 bases, and 7 bases had no gene match. Germline lookup yields CDR1 DFQATT and CDR2 SNEGSKA (reference sequence). This chain's CDR3 is CSAGTGSGSPLHF. As DNA, the CDR3 is TGCAGTGCCGGGACAGGGAGTGGCTCACCCCTCCACTTT.

This rearrangement joins TRBV18 to TRBJ1-4; D possibly corresponds to TRBD1 (5 bases). This CDR3 region has 19 residues. Trimming shortened V by 4 bases and J by 6 bases, and 27 bases separated the two germline ends. CDR1 is KGHSH and CDR2 is LQKENI in the germline V gene. CDR3 protein: CASSLHPSTALVGDEKLFF. CDR3 sequence (DNA): TGTGCCAGCTCACTCCACCCTAGTACAGCCCTGGTGGGGGATGAAAAACTGTTTTTT.

This clonotype occurred a few times. V gene TRBV12-3 or TRBV12-4 combines with J gene TRBJ1-1; 7 nucleotides agree with TRBD1. This CDR3 is 15 amino acids long. J was trimmed by 0 bases and V by 5 bases; bases with no gene match: 6. The CDR3 loop reads CASSQRQGMNTEAFF. The CDR3 bases are TGTGCCAGCAGTCAAAGACAGGGAATGAACACTGAAGCTTTCTTT.

The V call is TRBV29-1, the J call TRBJ2-1; tentatively, D is TRBD1 (5 bases). CDR3 length: 13 amino acids. The ends were cut back, 5 bases at V and 8 bases at J, with 16 bases in the middle. Germline CDR1 and CDR2: SQVTM and ANQGSEA. This chain's CDR3 is CSVTSGNPDEQFF. CDR3 in DNA: TGCAGCGTTACGTCAGGGAATCCGGATGAGCAGTTCTTC.

This clonotype has just a few counts. This chain links TRBV7-2 with TRBJ2-1, with TRBD2 matching 7 bases. Germline lookup yields CDR1 SGHTA and CDR2 FQGNSA. The junction had 12 bases not matched to a gene; V was cut back by 5 bases and J by 8 bases. The CDR3 covers 15 residues. This CDR3 is CASSRTAGVEYEQFF. DNA for the CDR3: TGTGCCAGCAGCCGGACGGCGGGGGTCGAGTATGAGCAGTTCTTC.

This clonotype has just a few counts. The V and J genes are TRBV10-3 and TRBJ2-5; 15 nucleotides align to TRBD2. The CDR3 is 18 residues long. Germline CDR1 and CDR2: ENHRY and SYGVKD. Germline trimming cut 3 bases from V and 7 bases from J; bases unmatched to any gene: 12. The CDR3 DNA reads as TGTGCCATCAGTGAAAAGGGACTAGCGGGAGGCCAGTTGGGGACCCAGTACTTC. It specifies CAISEKGLAGGQLGTQYF.

This clonotype was detected many times. The gene calls are TRBV6-5 and TRBJ2-1; TRBD2 matches at 7 bases. This CDR3 comprises 12 residues. Germline-derived CDR1 and CDR2 are MNHEY and SVGAGI. V shed 4 bases and J 9 bases; nucleotides not matched to a gene: 3. CDR3 region: CASSSWTSEQFF. CDR3 bases: TGTGCCAGCAGTTCCTGGACTAGTGAGCAGTTCTTC.

This clonotype has a handful of counts. The chain links TRBV3-1 to TRBJ2-7; 9 bases are shared with TRBD2. Germline lookup yields CDR1 LGHDT and CDR2 YNNKEL (reference sequence). Trimming took 1 base from V and 2 from J; bases not matched to a gene: 0. The CDR3 contains 14 residues. CDR3 DNA sequence: TGTGCCAGCAGCCAAGCTAGCGGGACCTACGAGCAGTACTTC. This codes for CASSQASGTYEQYF.

This rearrangement joins TRBV10-3 to TRBJ2-1; 7 bases are shared with TRBD2. There are 17 residues in the CDR3. The trim removed 2 bases at V and 3 bases at J, leaving 10 bases unmatched. Germline loops: CDR1 ENHRY, CDR2 SYGVKD. In DNA form, the CDR3 reads TGTGCCATCAGTGAGACCCCCGGGGGGAGGGGCTACAATGAGCAGTTCTTC. Translated, it gives CAISETPGGRGYNEQFF.

This rearrangement joins TRBV5-1 to TRBJ2-3; 9 bases are shared with TRBD2. Germline-derived CDR1 and CDR2 are SGHRS and YFSETQ. The V segment lost 0 bases and the J segment 4 bases; nucleotides outside the gene matches: 9. CDR3 length equals 17 residues. The CDR3 sequence: CASSLARAGGTSDTQYF. CDR3 DNA: TGCGCCAGCAGCTTGGCCCGGGCGGGAGGGACCTCAGATACGCAGTATTTT.

This clonotype was seen repeatedly, ten times or more. Relative to the germline gene, one junction end is altered; a read error may explain this. The V call is TRBV5-5, the J call TRBJ2-1; 7 nucleotides line up with TRBD2. CDR3 size: 13 residues. Germline loops: CDR1 SGHKS, CDR2 YYEKEE (reference sequence). The CDR3 is CASSLAGTTRGVF. The CDR3 region has the DNA TGTGCCAGCAGCTTGGCAGGGACTACTCGGGGCGTCTTC.